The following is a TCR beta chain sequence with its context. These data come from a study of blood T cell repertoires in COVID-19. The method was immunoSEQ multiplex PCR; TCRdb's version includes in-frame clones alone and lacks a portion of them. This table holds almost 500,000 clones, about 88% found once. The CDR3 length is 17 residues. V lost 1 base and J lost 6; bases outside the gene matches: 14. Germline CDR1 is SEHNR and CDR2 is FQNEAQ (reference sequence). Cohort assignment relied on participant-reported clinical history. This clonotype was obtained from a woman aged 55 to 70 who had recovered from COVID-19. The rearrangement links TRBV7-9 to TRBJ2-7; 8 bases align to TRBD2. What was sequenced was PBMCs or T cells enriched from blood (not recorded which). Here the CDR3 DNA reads TGTGCCAGCAGCTTAGGGTGGATGCGGGGGGCGGAACTCGAGCAGTACTTC. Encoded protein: CASSLGWMRGAELEQYF. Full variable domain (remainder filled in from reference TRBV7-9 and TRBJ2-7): DTGVSQNPRHKITKRGQNVTFRCDPISEHNRLYWYRQTLGQGPEFLTYFQNEAQLEKSRLLSDRFSAERPKGSFSTLEIQRTEQGDSAMYLCASSLGWMRGAELEQYFGPGTRLTVT.